This T cell receptor beta chain stems from a study of cytomegalovirus exposure and HLA in healthy donors (dated by TCRdb to about 2017). Looking at the study overall: An earlier analysis of roughly 570 of the donors reported approximately 260 Gb of sequence data and 117 million unique TCR beta sequences obtained from roughly 180 million T cells. Along with the roughly 700-subject first cohort, a separate validation cohort of some 130 different subjects was used. Donor age, sex, ethnicity and CMV serostatus were collected together with the repertoire data. Using immunosequencing, the study profiled T cell repertoires from roughly 650 subjects and related those repertoires to cytomegalovirus serostatus. Both class I and class II loci were covered by HLA typing, at four-digit resolution. An early release covering 550 to 650 HLA-typed donors comprised approximately 300 gigabases of sequencing data and about 90 million unique TCR sequences. Rather than using new phenotypic data, the later analysis identified candidate immune exposures from TCR beta sequences and from how often those sequences occurred across donors. Across 398 genotyped donors of the cohort, an average of about 250,000 unique TCR beta nucleotide sequences per donor were sequenced, and roughly 20% of those sequences were non-productive. Among the roughly 400 genotyped donors, around 79% belonged to the genetic ancestry cluster associated with self-reported Caucasian donors. Typing coverage varied by locus: roughly 620-640 donors for A, B, C, DRB1 and DQB1; more than 500 for DQA1; around 610 for DPA1; 400 to 480 for DPB1. A later genetic analysis used genome-wide SNP genotypes for about three fifths of the 666 donors, treating that subset as a discovery cohort. An earlier analysis of about 600 of the donors used high-throughput TCR beta sequencing to judge whether each TCR beta V gene segment behaved as functional or pseudogenic. Because of strong linkage in the cohort, four or five DR-DQ haplotypes were treated as single units for association and clustering. In a later analysis, previously published TCR beta repertoires from 670 or so donors were re-analyzed and high-resolution HLA genotyping was added so that TCR occurrence patterns could be studied. The aim of the study was to test whether cataloging public T cell receptors could identify signatures of past pathogen exposure. To predict cytomegalovirus infection status, the study combined high-throughput TCR immunosequencing, statistical association of individual TCRs with disease status, and machine learning. Every repertoire in the discovery cohort had been generated on one and the same sequencing platform.

In total, 500 to 700 healthy bone marrow donors made up the cohort. At the time of sampling, every cohort member was nominally healthy, though immune exposures that went unrecorded were likely present. The donor was CMV seropositive and was included in the group of 250 to 300 seropositive cohort members. A peripheral blood sample was collected from each donor, and TCR beta sequencing was performed on peripheral blood mononuclear cells. The Qiagen DNeasy Blood Extraction Kit was used to extract genomic DNA from the blood cell samples. Concerning this clone: No cognate antigen has been identified for it. Base qualities were left out, and no much larger clone turns up one base away.

The paper as a whole reports these results and caveats: According to a later genetic analysis, donors in an Asian-associated ancestry cluster had fewer N-insertions in productive TCRs than the approximately 690-donor mean. It was suggested by the authors that the approach could potentially be generalized to other disease states and immunological phenotypes. Most CMV-associated TCR beta chains appeared to be HLA-restricted in a later analysis, and the HLA associations seemed to be driven largely by CMV exposure. V-gene and J-gene trimming of TCR beta chains was associated with a missense DCLRE1C variant in a later genetic analysis, and the association was replicated in an independent cohort. A cluster of highly shared sequence variants was judged likely to be a technical artifact of the sequencing pipeline. In vitro tests confirmed that a few of the cytomegalovirus-associated TCR beta chains recognize cytomegalovirus antigens. The classifier was reported to diagnose cytomegalovirus status with high specificity and sensitivity in both the original cohort and the validation cohort. Because HLA typing was unavailable for some donors at each locus, only the typed subset was used in association tests. Compared with equally common non-associated chains, HLA-associated TCR beta chains in a later analysis were more clonally expanded and had lower generation probabilities. Roughly uniform sequencing depth across donors was assumed in presence/absence analyses, although this assumption may not hold. In this cohort, only TCR beta chains were sequenced, and detectable features were limited by the absence of alpha or paired-chain data. A further reported finding was that TCR beta sequences accurately predicted the HLA-A and HLA-B alleles for most subjects in the first cohort. Seventeen rarely observed V segments, including chromosome 9 orphons, were excluded from the earlier analysis of 550 to 700 of the donors because counts were too low. Some IMGT-functional V segments, including TRBV6-2 and TRBV6-3, could not be told apart with the 87-base-pair reads, so those segments were excluded. A later analysis found that TCR association rates varied across HLA loci, with DRB1 alleles showing the most associated TCRs and HLA-C alleles the fewest. For the cohort, immune exposure information was limited to CMV serostatus. According to a later analysis, parvovirus B19, influenza, CMV and Epstein-Barr virus appeared linked to several top co-occurrence clusters. An earlier analysis of around 600 of the donors showed that most TCR beta V segments appeared in productive rearrangements either about 87% or about 30% of the time, which broadly matched IMGT annotations. Linkage disequilibrium might explain the correlated functional status among segregating V segments, but an unknown experimental factor could not be ruled out. Most TCR sequences were seen in very few donors, while some public TCRs were found in many individuals. When HLA alleles, especially DR and DQ, strongly co-occurred, TCR associations were difficult to assign to individual alleles. At a false discovery rate of 0.05, a later analysis linked 15,000 to 20,000 TCR beta sequences to specific HLA alleles. The study listed 170 or so TCR beta chains as associated with cytomegalovirus.

Preparation of the library involved the immunoSEQ multiplex PCR assay. The multiplex PCR relied on a mix of 60 forward primers for TCR Vbeta segments and 13 reverse primers for TCR Jbeta segments. The CDR3 region of rearranged TCR beta genes was amplified from genomic DNA with a multiplex PCR assay. The amplified TCR beta libraries were sequenced on the Illumina HiSeq System as 87-base-pair reads. Turning to the authors' computational methods: A later analysis counted about 80 million unique TCR beta chains across the 550 to 700 repertoires, and roughly 10 million of these chains were shared by at least two donors. Raw reads were error-corrected and collapsed into unique sequences by a nearest-neighbor algorithm in which closely related sequences were merged to remove PCR and sequencing errors. CDR3 sequences were aligned to IMGT reference sequences to assign V, D and J gene segments. For a sequence to be retained, a match of at least six nucleotides was required to both a V gene segment and a J gene segment. A rearrangement was called productive if the CDR3 had no stop codons and remained in frame with V and J, and every other rearrangement was called non-productive. Following IMGT convention, CDR3 was defined as the stretch from the second conserved V-encoded cysteine up to the conserved J-encoded phenylalanine. In an earlier analysis of around 600 of the donors, sequences lacking an unambiguous match to a single V gene segment were excluded. In an earlier analysis of approximately 590 of the donors, V segments were called functional above 56.7% productive rearrangements and were called segregating when the between-donor standard deviation exceeded 5%. A statistical classification framework was developed to diagnose cytomegalovirus status using the catalog of TCR beta chain sequences. V and J gene assignment, in a later analysis, came from comparing TCR nucleotide sequences with IMGT/GENE-DB human TR gene sequences. In a later analysis, CDR3 sequences and most-parsimonious VDJ recombination scenarios were assigned using the TCRdist pipeline. In a later analysis, each TCR beta chain was defined by its CDR3 amino acid sequence together with its V-gene family, and reads lacking a unique V-gene family were excluded. A later analysis removed 592 highly shared, low-generation-probability nucleotide sequences to deal with suspected cross-contamination and a sequencing artifact. In a later analysis, a clonal expansion index for each public chain was calculated from normalized within-repertoire ranks of inferred template counts. Generation probabilities in a later analysis came from a VDJ recombination model fitted to out-of-frame rearrangements, and those results were checked against IGoR. Hypergeometric tests were used in a later analysis to score TCR-TCR, TCR-HLA and TCR-CMV co-occurrence, with a repertoire-size bias correction applied to the TCR pairs. A later analysis estimated false discovery rates by permuting HLA or CMV assignments 20 times. In a later analysis, co-occurring TCRs were grouped using DBSCAN, with TCRdist sequence similarity added in when clustering inside HLA-allele-positive subsets. Co-occurrence clustering excluded repertoires with fewer than 30,000 or more than 120,000 public chains, plus five with anomalous nucleotide sharing. TCRdb holds this immuneACCESS table with in-frame rearrangements only. Some clones are missing; in checked studies, unresolved V genes explain under half, and the rest has no known cause. That table is the source of V, J and clone size, and D and trimming were worked out from the DNA. This sample lists some 120,000 clones; 65% to 80% were detected once. The ten largest clones represent 2.5% to 3.5% of the sample.

The CDR3 goes from the cysteine to the phenylalanine over 16 residues. CDR3 DNA is the only sequence kept; it has 48 bases, read in frame from the first base. At the junction V is shortened by 0 bases and J by 1 base, with 12 bases in between. Taken from the germline V gene, the CDR1 and CDR2 loops are MNHNS and SASEGT. The rearrangement combines TRBV6-1 with TRBJ2-5, with the D segment identity uncertain. The sample consisted of PBMCs. This clonotype was obtained from a woman in her 40s in good health and CMV-seropositive. The CDR3 protein: CASSEAEFAAQETQYF. Read as DNA, the sequence is TGTGCCAGCAGTGAAGCCGAGTTTGCTGCCCAAGAGACCCAGTACTTC.